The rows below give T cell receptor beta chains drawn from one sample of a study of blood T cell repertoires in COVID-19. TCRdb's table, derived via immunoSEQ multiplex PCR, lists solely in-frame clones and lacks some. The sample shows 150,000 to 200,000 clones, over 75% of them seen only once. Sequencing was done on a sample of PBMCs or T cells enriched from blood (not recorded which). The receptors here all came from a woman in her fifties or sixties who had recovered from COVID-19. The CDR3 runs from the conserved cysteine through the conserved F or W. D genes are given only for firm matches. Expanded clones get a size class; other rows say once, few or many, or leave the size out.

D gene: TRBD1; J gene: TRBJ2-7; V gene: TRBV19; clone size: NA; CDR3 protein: CASSMWDRDDEQYF; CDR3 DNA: TGTGCCAGTAGTATGTGGGACAGGGACGACGAGCAGTACTTC
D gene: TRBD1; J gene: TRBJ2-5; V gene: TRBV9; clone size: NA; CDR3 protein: CASSAPGTGQETQYF; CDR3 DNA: TGTGCCAGCAGCGCCCCTGGGACAGGGCAGGAGACCCAGTACTTC
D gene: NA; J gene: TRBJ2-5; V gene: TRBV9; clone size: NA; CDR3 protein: CASSTAGWGKETQYF; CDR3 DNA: TGTGCCAGCAGCACCGCAGGGTGGGGTAAAGAGACCCAGTACTTC
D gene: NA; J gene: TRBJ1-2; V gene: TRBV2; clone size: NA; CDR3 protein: CARATAGSLRGYTF; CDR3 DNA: TGTGCCAGGGCGACCGCCGGGAGCTTGAGGGGCTACACCTTC
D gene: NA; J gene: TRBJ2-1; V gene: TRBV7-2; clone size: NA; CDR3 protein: CASSLGSGYNEQFF; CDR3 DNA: TGTGCCAGCAGCTTAGGTAGCGGATACAATGAGCAGTTCTTC
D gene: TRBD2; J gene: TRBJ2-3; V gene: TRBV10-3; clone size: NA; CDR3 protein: CAISEGLAGGADTQYF; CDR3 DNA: TGTGCCATCAGTGAGGGACTAGCCGGGGGGGCAGATACGCAGTATTTT
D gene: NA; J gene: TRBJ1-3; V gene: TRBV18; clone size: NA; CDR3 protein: CASSPDYSGNTIYF; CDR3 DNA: TGTGCCAGCTCACCGGACTACTCTGGAAACACCATATATTTT
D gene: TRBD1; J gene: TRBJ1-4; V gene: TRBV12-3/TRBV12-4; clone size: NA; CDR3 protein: CASSLGTGKLFF; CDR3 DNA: TGTGCCAGCAGTTTAGGGACAGGAAAACTGTTTTTT
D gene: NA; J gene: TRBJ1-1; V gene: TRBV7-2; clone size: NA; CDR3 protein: CASRLGGATEAFF; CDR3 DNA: TGTGCCAGCAGACTCGGAGGGGCCACTGAAGCTTTCTTT
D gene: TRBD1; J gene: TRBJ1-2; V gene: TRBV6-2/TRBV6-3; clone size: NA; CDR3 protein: CASSYRQGWNGYTF; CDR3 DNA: TGTGCCAGCAGTTACCGACAGGGGTGGAATGGCTACACCTTC
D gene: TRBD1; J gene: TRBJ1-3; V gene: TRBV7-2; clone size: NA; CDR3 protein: CASSKRGQAGNTIYF; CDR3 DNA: TGTGCCAGCAGCAAGAGGGGACAGGCTGGAAACACCATATATTTT
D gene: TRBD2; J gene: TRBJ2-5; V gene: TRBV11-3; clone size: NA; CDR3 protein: CASSLGGLAGEETQYF; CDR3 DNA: TGTGCCAGCAGCTTAGGAGGGCTAGCGGGGGAAGAGACCCAGTACTTC
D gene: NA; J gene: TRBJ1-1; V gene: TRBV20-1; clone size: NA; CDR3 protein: CSASRVNTEAFF; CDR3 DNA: TGCAGTGCGAGTCGGGTGAACACTGAAGCTTTCTTT
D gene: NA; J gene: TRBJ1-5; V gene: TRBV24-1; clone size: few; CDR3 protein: CATSPQGNQPQHF; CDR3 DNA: TGTGCCACCAGCCCTCAGGGCAATCAGCCCCAGCATTTT
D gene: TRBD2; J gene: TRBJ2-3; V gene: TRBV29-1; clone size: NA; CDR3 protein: CSSRGVEADTQYF; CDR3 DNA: TGCAGCTCGCGGGGGGTCGAGGCAGATACGCAGTATTTT
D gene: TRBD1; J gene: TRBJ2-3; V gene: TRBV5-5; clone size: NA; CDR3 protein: CASSLQGRGDTQYF; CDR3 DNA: TGTGCCAGCAGCTTGCAGGGCAGGGGGGATACGCAGTATTTT
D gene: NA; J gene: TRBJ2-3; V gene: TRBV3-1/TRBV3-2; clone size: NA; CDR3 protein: CASSQGAGDTQYF; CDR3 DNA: TGTGCCAGCAGCCAAGGGGCGGGGGATACGCAGTATTTT
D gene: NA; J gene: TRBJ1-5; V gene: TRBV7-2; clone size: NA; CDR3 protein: CASSLGLAGANQPQHF; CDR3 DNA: TGTGCCAGCAGCTTAGGTCTGGCAGGGGCAAATCAGCCCCAGCATTTT
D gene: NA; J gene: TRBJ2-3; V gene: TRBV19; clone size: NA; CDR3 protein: CASSITGLTDTQYF; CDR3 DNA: TGTGCCAGTAGTATAACAGGGTTGACAGATACGCAGTATTTT
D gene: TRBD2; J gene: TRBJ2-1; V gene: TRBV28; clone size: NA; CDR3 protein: CASSPVGLAVYNEQFF; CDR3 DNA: TGTGCCAGCAGTCCCGTCGGGCTAGCGGTTTACAATGAGCAGTTCTTC
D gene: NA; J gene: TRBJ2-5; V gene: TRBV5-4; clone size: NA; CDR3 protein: CASSLGRNQETQYF; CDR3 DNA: TGTGCCAGCAGCTTGGGGCGGAACCAAGAGACCCAGTACTTC
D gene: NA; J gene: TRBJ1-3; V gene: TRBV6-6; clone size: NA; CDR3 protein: CASSPSGGQSSGNTIYF; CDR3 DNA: TGTGCCAGCAGTCCTTCCGGAGGGCAGAGCTCTGGAAACACCATATATTTT
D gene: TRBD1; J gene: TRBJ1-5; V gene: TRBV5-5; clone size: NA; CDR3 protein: CASSEDRDSNQPQHF; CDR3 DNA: TGTGCCAGCAGCGAAGACAGGGATAGCAATCAGCCCCAGCATTTT
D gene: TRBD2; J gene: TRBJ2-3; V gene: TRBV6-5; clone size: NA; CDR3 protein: CASTQISGSTDTQYF; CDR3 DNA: TGTGCCAGCACTCAGATTAGCGGGAGCACAGATACGCAGTATTTT
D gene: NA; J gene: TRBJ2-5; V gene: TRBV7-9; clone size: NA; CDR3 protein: CASSFSPGYQETQYF; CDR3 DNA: TGTGCCAGCAGCTTCTCACCCGGGTACCAAGAGACCCAGTACTTC
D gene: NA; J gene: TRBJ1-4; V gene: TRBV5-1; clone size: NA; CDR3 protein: CASSLEGRNEKLFF; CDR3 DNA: TGCGCCAGCAGCTTGGAAGGCAGGAATGAAAAACTGTTTTTT
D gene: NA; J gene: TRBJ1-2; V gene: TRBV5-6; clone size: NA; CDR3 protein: CASSSLPGTSYGYTF; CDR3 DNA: TGTGCCAGCAGCTCTTTACCGGGTACTAGCTATGGCTACACCTTC
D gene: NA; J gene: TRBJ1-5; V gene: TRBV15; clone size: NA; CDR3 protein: CATSRDQKGSQHF; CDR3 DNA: TGTGCCACCAGCAGAGATCAGAAGGGGTCCCAGCATTTT
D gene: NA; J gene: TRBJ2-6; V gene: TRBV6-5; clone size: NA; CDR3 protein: CASFRTGANVLTF; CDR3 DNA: TGTGCCAGCTTCAGGACTGGGGCCAACGTCCTGACTTTC
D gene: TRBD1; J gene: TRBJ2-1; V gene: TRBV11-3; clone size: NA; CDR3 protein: CASSWTSGQSNEQFF; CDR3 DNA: TGTGCCAGCAGCTGGACCTCGGGACAGTCGAATGAGCAGTTCTTC
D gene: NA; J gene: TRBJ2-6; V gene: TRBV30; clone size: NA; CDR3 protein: CAWALVQTGANVLTF; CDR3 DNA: TGTGCCTGGGCACTAGTTCAAACTGGGGCCAACGTCCTGACTTTC
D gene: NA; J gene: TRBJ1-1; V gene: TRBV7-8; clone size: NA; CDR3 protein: CASISLQGNTEAFF; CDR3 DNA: TGTGCCAGCATCTCACTACAGGGGAACACTGAAGCTTTCTTT
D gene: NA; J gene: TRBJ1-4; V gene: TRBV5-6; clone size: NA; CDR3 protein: CASSLETENEKLFF; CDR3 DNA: TGTGCCAGCAGCTTGGAGACAGAGAATGAAAAACTGTTTTTT
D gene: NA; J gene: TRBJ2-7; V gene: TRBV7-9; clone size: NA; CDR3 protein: CASSLEGGGRYF; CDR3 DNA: TGTGCCAGCAGCTTAGAGGGAGGGGGACGGTACTTC
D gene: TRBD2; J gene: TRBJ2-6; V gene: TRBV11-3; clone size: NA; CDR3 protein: CASSLELAGMGSGANVLTF; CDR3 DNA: TGTGCCAGCAGCTTAGAACTAGCGGGGATGGGATCTGGGGCCAACGTCCTGACTTTC
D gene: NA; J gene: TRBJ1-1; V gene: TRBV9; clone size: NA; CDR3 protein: CASSVVSGAGGTEAFF; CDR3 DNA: TGTGCCAGCAGCGTAGTATCTGGTGCGGGTGGGACTGAAGCTTTCTTT
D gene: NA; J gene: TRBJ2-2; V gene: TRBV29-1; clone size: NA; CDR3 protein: CSVIYQSGTNTGELFF; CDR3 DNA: TGCAGCGTTATTTATCAGTCCGGGACGAACACCGGGGAGCTGTTTTTT
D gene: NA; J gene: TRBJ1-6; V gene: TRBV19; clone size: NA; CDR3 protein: CASSDYSSNSPLHF; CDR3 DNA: TGTGCCAGTAGTGACTATTCCTCGAATTCACCCCTCCACTTT
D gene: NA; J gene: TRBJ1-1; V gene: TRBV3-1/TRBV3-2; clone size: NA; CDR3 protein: CASSQEVRGGEAFF; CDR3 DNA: TGTGCCAGCAGCCAAGAAGTCCGGGGGGGTGAAGCTTTCTTT
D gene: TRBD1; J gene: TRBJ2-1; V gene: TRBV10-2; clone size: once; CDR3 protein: CASRKTGTGFGEQFF; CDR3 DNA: TGCGCCAGCAGGAAAACCGGGACAGGGTTCGGTGAGCAGTTCTTC
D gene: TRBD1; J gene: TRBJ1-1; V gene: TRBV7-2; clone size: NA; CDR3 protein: CASSSNRGTLNTEAFF; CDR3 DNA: TGTGCCAGCAGCTCCAACAGGGGAACTCTGAACACTGAAGCTTTCTTT
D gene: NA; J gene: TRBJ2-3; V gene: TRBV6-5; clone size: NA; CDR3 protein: CASSYGGRGTDTQYF; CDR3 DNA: TGTGCCAGCAGTTACGGGGGCAGGGGCACAGATACGCAGTATTTT
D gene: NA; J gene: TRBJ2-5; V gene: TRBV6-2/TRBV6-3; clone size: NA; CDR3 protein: CASSPLGGQETQYF; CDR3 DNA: TGTGCCAGCAGTCCCCTGGGGGGTCAAGAGACCCAGTACTTC
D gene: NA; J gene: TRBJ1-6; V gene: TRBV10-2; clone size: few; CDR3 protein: CASSESTAIGDNSPLHF; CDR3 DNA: TGCGCCAGCAGTGAGTCTACAGCTATCGGGGATAATTCACCCCTCCACTTT
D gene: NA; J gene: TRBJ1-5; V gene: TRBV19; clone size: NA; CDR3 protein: CASSIGQNSNQPQHF; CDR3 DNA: TGTGCCAGTAGTATAGGTCAGAATAGCAATCAGCCCCAGCATTTT
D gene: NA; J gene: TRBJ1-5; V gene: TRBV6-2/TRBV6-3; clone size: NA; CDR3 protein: CASSLQQGSNQPQHF; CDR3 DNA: TGTGCCAGCAGTTTACAACAGGGTAGCAATCAGCCCCAGCATTTT
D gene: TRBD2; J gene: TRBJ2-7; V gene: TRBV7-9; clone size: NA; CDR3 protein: CASSPTRLAGTEQYF; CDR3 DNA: TGTGCCAGCAGCCCCACCCGACTAGCGGGAACGGAGCAGTACTTC
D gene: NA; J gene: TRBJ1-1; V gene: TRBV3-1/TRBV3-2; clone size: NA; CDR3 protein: CASSQDRLPRPEAFF; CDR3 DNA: TGTGCCAGCAGCCAAGACCGACTACCTCGACCTGAAGCTTTCTTT
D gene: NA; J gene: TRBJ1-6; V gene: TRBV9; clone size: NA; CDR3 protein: CASAPGVNNSPLHF; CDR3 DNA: TGTGCCAGCGCTCCGGGTGTGAATAATTCACCCCTCCACTTT
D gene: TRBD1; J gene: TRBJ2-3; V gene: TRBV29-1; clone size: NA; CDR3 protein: CSVPRDRAGDTQYF; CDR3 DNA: TGCAGCGTACCCCGGGACAGGGCGGGAGATACGCAGTATTTT
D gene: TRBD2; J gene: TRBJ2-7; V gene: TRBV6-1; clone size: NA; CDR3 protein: CASSEARGVEQYF; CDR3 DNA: TGTGCCAGCAGTGAAGCGCGGGGGGTCGAGCAGTACTTC
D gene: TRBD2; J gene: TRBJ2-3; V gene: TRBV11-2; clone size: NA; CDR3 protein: CASSPLSGGRNTQYF; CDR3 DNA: TGTGCCAGCAGCCCCCTTAGCGGGGGTAGAAATACGCAGTATTTT
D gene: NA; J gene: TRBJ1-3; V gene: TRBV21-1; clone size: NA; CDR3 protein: CASSKHSGGNTIYF; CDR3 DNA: TGTGCCAGCAGCAAACATTCGGGAGGAAACACCATATATTTT
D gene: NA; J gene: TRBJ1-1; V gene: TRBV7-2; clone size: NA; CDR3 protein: CASSLEMGLTEAFF; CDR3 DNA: TGTGCCAGCAGCTTAGAAATGGGCTTAACTGAAGCTTTCTTT
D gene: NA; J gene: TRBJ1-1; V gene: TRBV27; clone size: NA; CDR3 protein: CASARGGVYTEAFF; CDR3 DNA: TGTGCGAGCGCACGCGGGGGGGTATATACTGAAGCTTTCTTT